What follows are 16 T cell receptor beta chains derived from one specimen sequenced in a study of T cells after yellow fever vaccination. Each CDR3 protein gets one entry after TCRdb re-called the 5' RACE reads with MiXCR. The data contain some 550,000 distinct CDR3 sequences, 15% to 20% of them seen just once; the ten biggest clones take up roughly 13%. The sample in question was PBMCs, obtained 15 days after the yellow fever booster vaccination. These receptors were obtained from a young man who received the YFV17D yellow fever vaccine.

The CDR3 sequence: CASRQSPEGVDYNEQFF. Written as DNA, the CDR3 is TGTGCCAGCAGACAGAGTCCGGAGGGAGTCGACTACAATGAGCAGTTCTTC. This chain joins TRBV7-6 and TRBJ2-1; weak D call: TRBD2 (6 bases). Per germline, CDR1 SGHVS and CDR2 FNYEAQ. This CDR3 is built from 17 residues. The germline V and J ends were trimmed by 6 bases and 3 bases, with 21 bases remaining between them.

The sample holds a few counts of this clonotype. The chain is built from TRBV7-9 and TRBJ2-5; D gene uncertain. The germline V gene encodes CDR1 SEHNR and CDR2 FQNEAQ (reference sequence). V lost 2 bases, J lost 5 bases, and 12 bases lay in between. The CDR3 is 14 residues long. This chain's CDR3 is CASSLSAGQETQYF. The DNA for the CDR3 is TGTGCCAGCAGCTTATCGGCAGGCCAGGAGACCCAGTACTTC.

This chain connects TRBV6-5 to TRBJ2-3; D is tentatively TRBD1 or TRBD2 (6 bases each). Between the trimmed V and J ends, which lost 4 bases and 3 bases, there was a span of 11 bases. Germline lookup yields CDR1 MNHEY and CDR2 SVGAGI. The length of the CDR3 is 14 residues. The CDR3 spells CASSFGGLTDTQYF. The CDR3 nucleotides are TGTGCCAGCAGTTTTGGGGGGCTGACAGATACGCAGTATTTT.

This clonotype has more than one count but fewer than ten. The V call is TRBV20-1, the J call TRBJ1-6; tentative D call: TRBD1 (5 bases). With 5 bases removed from V and 8 bases from J, the gap between germline ends came to 16 bases. Germline V CDR1 and CDR2: DFQATT, SNEGSKA (reference sequence). The CDR3 contains 14 residues. The CDR3 DNA follows: TGCAGTGCTCCCGTAGGGGACTTTTATTCACCCCTCCACTTT. Translating it yields CSAPVGDFYSPLHF.

This chain links TRBV5-1 with TRBJ2-7, with D perhaps TRBD1 (6 bases). Germline V CDR1 and CDR2: SGHRS, YFSETQ. The CDR3 is 14 amino acids. Trimming took 3 bases from V and 0 from J, leaving 10 bases between them. The CDR3 DNA follows: TGCGCCAGCAGCTCGGGACACGACTCCTACGAGCAGTACTTC. Protein product: CASSSGHDSYEQYF.

This chain joins TRBV6-2 or TRBV6-3 and TRBJ2-1; TRBD1 matches at 9 bases. The V gene end was trimmed by 7 bases and the J gene end by 14 bases; junction bases not matched to a gene: 12. CDR1 is MNHEY and CDR2 is SVGEGT in the germline V gene. This CDR3 region has 13 residues. The CDR3 nucleotides are TGTGCCAGCACCGACAGGGGGAGGGCCCTTGAGTTCTTC. This gives the protein CASTDRGRALEFF.

This clonotype was observed a handful of times. The chain joins TRBV7-2 to TRBJ2-7; D is uncertain. The ends were cut back, 0 bases at V and 6 bases at J, with 6 bases in the middle. Germline values: CDR1 SGHTA, CDR2 FQGNSA. This CDR3 is built from 12 residues. CDR3 in amino acids: CASSLAPGEQYF. The CDR3 region has the DNA TGTGCCAGCAGCTTAGCGCCCGGCGAGCAGTACTTC.

This clonotype was counted a single time. The genes are TRBV9 and TRBJ2-4; 11 bases are a match to TRBD2. The CDR3 runs to 15 residues. Germline V lookup: CDR1 SGDLS, CDR2 YYNGEE. The trim removed 2 bases at V and 5 bases at J, leaving 3 bases unmatched. CDR3 sequence reads: CASSVSGRAQNIQYF. The CDR3 nucleotides read TGTGCCAGCAGCGTTAGCGGGAGGGCCCAAAACATTCAGTACTTC.

The V gene is TRBV12-3 or TRBV12-4, the J gene TRBJ2-1; 10 positions match TRBD2. This CDR3 contains 15 residues. With 5 bases clipped from V and 6 bases from J, the junction kept 7 bases outside the gene matches. As DNA, the CDR3 is TGTGCCAGCAGTCAAACTAGCGGGAATGGCAATGAGCAGTTCTTC. It encodes CASSQTSGNGNEQFF.

This clonotype was observed a few times. J is TRBJ2-3 and V is TRBV19; unclear D gene. In germline, CDR1 is LNHDA, CDR2 SQIVND (reference sequence). Between the trimmed V and J ends, which lost 4 bases and 14 bases, there was a span of 13 bases. CDR3 length: 11 amino acids. The CDR3 region is CASSRLSQWYF. The CDR3 region has the DNA TGTGCCAGTAGTAGACTTTCCCAGTGGTATTTT.

This clonotype was seen more than once but under ten times. V is TRBV18 and J is TRBJ1-5; D gene uncertain. The CDR3 is 14 amino acids. V was clipped by 2 bases and J by 5 bases, with 10 bases between them. In germline, CDR1 is KGHSH, CDR2 LQKENI. For the CDR3, the DNA is TGTGCCAGCTCACCAAACGAAGGGTATCAGCCCCAGCATTTT. It encodes CASSPNEGYQPQHF.

The V gene is TRBV7-8, the J gene TRBJ2-2; unclear D gene. The germline V gene encodes CDR1 SGHVS and CDR2 FQNEAQ. V lost 6 bases, J lost 7 bases, and 9 bases lay in between. The CDR3 consists of 12 residues. The chain's CDR3 is CASREMGGELFF. CDR3 nucleotides: TGTGCCAGCAGAGAGATGGGCGGGGAGCTGTTTTTT.

Note on this clonotype: It may be a read error: a sequence one base away is much more abundant. The V gene is TRBV12-3 or TRBV12-4, the J gene TRBJ2-1; no firm D call. The CDR3 is made up of 11 amino acids. The CDR3 DNA sequence: TGTGCCAGCAGTTCCTTCAATGAGCAGTTCTTC. Translated: CASSSFNEQFF.

This clonotype was observed many times. The chain links TRBV12-3 or TRBV12-4 to TRBJ1-2, with a possible D match to TRBD1 (6 bases). The CDR3 length is 13 residues. Between the trimmed V and J ends, which lost 3 bases and 3 bases, there was a span of 8 bases. The CDR3 sequence is CASSLGGDYGYTF. CDR3 nucleotides: TGTGCCAGCAGTTTGGGGGGCGACTATGGCTACACCTTC.

The chain carries TRBV20-1 and TRBJ2-7; D is uncertain. The CDR3 is 12 residues long. The V gene lost 1 base and the J gene lost 7 bases, with 11 bases spanning the gap. CDR1 DFQATT and CDR2 SNEGSKA come from the germline V gene (reference sequence). CDR3 residues: CSARAPLGEQYF. DNA of the CDR3: TGCAGTGCTAGAGCACCCCTCGGGGAGCAGTACTTC.

V and J are TRBV9 and TRBJ2-7; D perhaps matches TRBD2 (6 bases). The CDR3 totals 14 residues. Trimming removed 0 bases at V and 6 bases at J, with 13 bases between. Per germline, CDR1 SGDLS and CDR2 YYNGEE. This CDR3 reads CASSVASLGGEQYF. The CDR3 DNA sequence: TGTGCCAGCAGCGTAGCTTCATTGGGGGGCGAGCAGTACTTC. The full variable domain, rest sourced from reference TRBV9 and TRBJ2-7, is DSGVTQTPKHLITATGQRVTLRCSPRSGDLSVYWYQQSLDQGLQFLIQYYNGEERAKGNILERFSAQQFPDLHSELNLSSLELGDSALYFCASSVASLGGEQYFGPGTRLTVT.